One and the same sample provided the 21 T cell receptor beta chains below, sequenced in a study of response to subunit inactivated influenza vaccine. TCRdb reanalysed the RT-PCR reads using MiXCR and keeps one entry per CDR3 protein. The sample has some 500,000 distinct CDR3 sequences, around 25% seen once. Specimen: CD4+ T cells sorted from PBMCs, collected about 5 days after vaccination. These receptors were collected from a man between 50 and 59 years old who received an inactivated influenza vaccine.

The chain is built from TRBV7-9 and TRBJ1-5; 8 bases match TRBD1. V shed 1 base and J 3 bases; nucleotides not matched to a gene: 2. Germline CDR1 and CDR2: SEHNR and FQNEAQ (reference sequence). This CDR3 has 15 residues. The CDR3 DNA reads as TGTGCCAGCAGCTTAGGGACAGGGTACAATCAGCCCCAGCATTTT. Residues: CASSLGTGYNQPQHF.

The genes are TRBV28 and TRBJ2-5; 16 bases align to TRBD2. Germline assignment: CDR1 MDHEN and CDR2 SYDVKM. J was trimmed by 4 bases and V by 5 bases; bases with no gene match: 13. The CDR3 is made up of 19 amino acids. In DNA form, the CDR3 reads TGTGCCAGCAGTGCGGTCGGGACTAGCGGGGGGGCATTTAGAGAGACCCAGTACTTC. It is translated as CASSAVGTSGGAFRETQYF.

This clonotype was seen only a few times. Written as DNA, the CDR3 is TGTGCCACCAGTGATGGCGGGGGTTACAATGAGCAGTTCTTC. Protein product: CATSDGGGYNEQFF. The rearrangement uses TRBV24-1 and TRBJ2-1; TRBD2 matches at 7 bases. Trimming took 3 bases from V and 4 from J; bases not matched to a gene: 2. The CDR3 runs to 14 residues. The germline V gene has CDR1 KGHDR and CDR2 SFDVKD.

This clonotype showed up just a few times. The chain employs TRBV27 and TRBJ1-1, with D tentatively TRBD1 (5 bases). The CDR3 consists of 17 residues. V dropped 6 bases and J dropped 1 base, with 21 bases sitting between them. Germline CDR1 is MNHEY and CDR2 is SMNVEV (reference sequence). The CDR3 DNA sequence: TGTGCCAGCAGCCCCCACGCGAGGGGCCGATGGAACACTGAAGCTTTCTTT. Protein sequence: CASSPHARGRWNTEAFF.

A few counts support this clonotype. The chain combines TRBV20-1 with TRBJ2-1; 7 nucleotides line up with TRBD2. Germline V gene lookup returns CDR1 DFQATT and CDR2 SNEGSKA (reference sequence). The CDR3 totals 16 residues. Trimming at V came to 5 bases and at J to 0 bases, leaving 10 bases not matched to a gene. The CDR3 coding sequence is TGCAGTGCTTGGCCGCCAGCGGGACTCTCCTACAATGAGCAGTTCTTC. This sequence encodes CSAWPPAGLSYNEQFF.

This clonotype has at least ten counts. This chain links TRBV28 with TRBJ2-1; 8 nucleotides align to TRBD1. V was pared by 4 bases and J by 13 bases, with 15 bases of the junction left unmatched. CDR1 is MDHEN, CDR2 SYDVKM, per germline. CDR3 length: 15 amino acids. The CDR3 DNA is TGTGCCAGCAGTTCCGGAGGGGACAGGATCCCCCCCCAGTTCTTC. Its translation: CASSSGGDRIPPQFF. The whole variable domain, filled in from reference TRBV28 and TRBJ2-1, reads DVKVTQSSRYLVKRTGEKVFLECVQDMDHENMFWYRQDPGLGLRLIYFSYDVKMKEKGDIPEGYSVSREKKERFSLILESASTNQTSMYLCASSSGGDRIPPQFFGPGTRLTVL.

This clonotype was found a few times. J is TRBJ1-1 and V is TRBV7-2; D is ambiguous. V was pared by 4 bases and J by 2 bases, with 8 bases between. Germline V gives CDR1 SGHTA, CDR2 FQGNSA. The CDR3 runs 13 residues. CDR3 protein: CASSSYRNTEAFF. The CDR3 DNA sequence: TGTGCCAGCAGCTCTTACAGAAACACTGAAGCTTTCTTT.

This clonotype was detected only a few times. The V and J genes are TRBV12-3 or TRBV12-4 and TRBJ2-7; a possible D gene is TRBD1 (6 bases). The V and J ends lost 5 bases and 7 bases respectively, with 15 bases between them. The length of the CDR3 is 13 residues. CDR3 residues: CASSPHPRGEQYF. The CDR3 nucleotides read TGTGCCAGCAGTCCTCACCCCAGGGGTGAGCAGTACTTC.

The gene calls are TRBV5-5 and TRBJ2-4; no reliable D call. From germline, CDR1 is SGHKS and CDR2 YYEKEE (reference sequence). The CDR3 runs 14 residues. The V end was cut by 4 bases, the J end by 0 bases, with 8 bases between. CDR3 nucleotides: TGTGCCAGCAGCCACCTCGTAGCCAAAAACATTCAGTACTTC. Its translation: CASSHLVAKNIQYF. Together with reference TRBV5-5 and TRBJ2-4, the CDR3 gives the full variable domain: DAGVTQSPTHLIKTRGQQVTLRCSPISGHKSVSWYQQVLGQGPQFIFQYYEKEERGRGNFPDRFSARQFPNYSSELNVNALLLGDSALYLCASSHLVAKNIQYFGAGTRLSVL.

The J gene is TRBJ1-5, the V gene TRBV6-1; the match to TRBD1 covers 7 bases. CDR1 and CDR2 from the germline V gene are MNHNS and SASEGT. This CDR3 has 17 amino acids. The ends lost 5 bases at V and 0 bases at J; junction bases unmatched: 10. The CDR3 DNA reads TGTGCCAGCAGTCAGACAGGGCTGGGGGGTAGCAATCAGCCCCAGCATTTT. It specifies CASSQTGLGGSNQPQHF.

The chain links TRBV20-1 to TRBJ2-1; TRBD1 matches at 7 bases. The CDR3 length is 15 residues. Germline assignment: CDR1 DFQATT and CDR2 SNEGSKA (reference sequence). Losses at the gene ends were 6 bases for V and 4 bases for J; bases not matched to a gene: 12. Written as DNA, the CDR3 is TGCAGTGCGAACGTAGGGGGCCTGACGTACAATGAGCAGTTCTTC. Translating it yields CSANVGGLTYNEQFF.

This clonotype was observed a handful of times. The chain employs TRBV29-1 and TRBJ2-1, with 7 positions matching TRBD2. The ends lost 4 bases at V and 6 bases at J; junction bases unmatched: 12. The CDR3 spans 15 residues. Germline V lookup: CDR1 SQVTM, CDR2 ANQGSEA. This CDR3 is CSVGSRLAERNEQFF. The CDR3 DNA follows: TGCAGCGTTGGTTCGAGGCTAGCGGAACGCAATGAGCAGTTCTTC.

In this sample, this clonotype turned up a few times. The V call is TRBV29-1, the J call TRBJ2-1, with TRBD1 matching 8 bases. V was clipped by 1 base and J by 5 bases; unmatched bases: 10. CDR1 is SQVTM and CDR2 is ANQGSEA in the germline V gene. This CDR3 has 16 amino acids. DNA of the CDR3: TGCAGCGTTGAAGGGGGGACAGGCGGTTCCGACAATGAGCAGTTCTTC. Amino acids: CSVEGGTGGSDNEQFF.

The rearrangement links TRBV5-5 to TRBJ1-5; D is undetermined. CDR3 size: 15 residues. CDR1 SGHKS and CDR2 YYEKEE come from the germline V gene (reference sequence). Trimming removed 6 bases at V and 2 bases at J, with 15 bases between. The CDR3 DNA follows: TGTGCCAGCACTCGTGGAACTGATGGCAATCAGCCCCAGCATTTT. It codes for CASTRGTDGNQPQHF. Complete variable domain (other parts from reference TRBV5-5 and TRBJ1-5): DAGVTQSPTHLIKTRGQQVTLRCSPISGHKSVSWYQQVLGQGPQFIFQYYEKEERGRGNFPDRFSARQFPNYSSELNVNALLLGDSALYLCASTRGTDGNQPQHFGDGTRLSIL.

This clonotype was seen repeatedly, ten times or more. The J gene is TRBJ2-3, the V gene TRBV5-1; D is undetermined. CDR1 is SGHRS and CDR2 is YFSETQ in the germline V gene. CDR3 length: 14 amino acids. V was shortened by 5 bases and J by 2 bases, with 12 bases between the two germline ends. CDR3 DNA: TGCGCCAGCAGGCCAACGGTTGACACAGATACGCAGTATTTT. This codes for CASRPTVDTDTQYF.

This chain links TRBV6-1 with TRBJ1-5, with 8 bases aligning to TRBD1. Germline lookup yields CDR1 MNHNS and CDR2 SASEGT. V dropped 7 bases and J dropped 7; count of bases not matched to a gene: 9. The CDR3 consists of 14 residues. CDR3 in amino acids: CASKFGQGGQPQHF. The CDR3 nucleotides are TGTGCCAGCAAATTCGGACAGGGTGGACAGCCCCAGCATTTT.

The chain recombines TRBV5-6 with TRBJ2-3; TRBD2 might be the D (6 bases). The CDR3 is 14 residues long. Germline CDR1 is SGHDT and CDR2 is YYEEEE. Trimming left V 2 bases short and J 5 bases short, with 12 bases between. The CDR3 loop reads CASSFTGSQDTQYF. CDR3 nucleotide sequence: TGTGCCAGCAGCTTTACCGGGAGCCAAGATACGCAGTATTTT.

This clonotype has only one observation. J is TRBJ2-5 and V is TRBV27; TRBD1 is a possible D gene (6 bases). Trimming took 5 bases from V and 4 from J, leaving 14 bases between them. Germline V CDR1 and CDR2: MNHEY, SMNVEV (reference sequence). CDR3 length: 14 amino acids. This CDR3 reads CASSRKQGGETQYF. For the CDR3, the DNA is TGTGCCAGCAGTAGGAAACAGGGCGGAGAGACCCAGTACTTC.

There are a few counts of this clonotype. This chain joins TRBV5-1 and TRBJ1-2; maybe TRBD1 (5 bases). V lost 4 bases, J lost 4 bases, and 11 bases lay in between. Germline loops: CDR1 SGHRS, CDR2 YFSETQ. The CDR3 extends over 13 amino acids. CDR3 nucleotides: TGCGCCAGCAGCCCGGGACGGCTCTATGGCTACACCTTC. It encodes CASSPGRLYGYTF.

This clonotype has a count of ten or more. J is TRBJ2-2 and V is TRBV29-1; 11 bases are shared with TRBD1. This CDR3 has 14 amino acids. V lost 6 bases and J lost 2; bases outside the gene matches: 2. The germline gives CDR1 SQVTM, CDR2 ANQGSEA. The DNA of the CDR3 is TGCAGCGTCAGGACAGGGGGCAACACCGGGGAGCTGTTTTTT. Residues: CSVRTGGNTGELFF.

This clonotype was observed a few times. The chain employs TRBV28 and TRBJ1-1; possible D gene TRBD1, 5 bases. CDR1 MDHEN and CDR2 SYDVKM come from the germline V gene. Trimming left V 4 bases short and J 7 bases short, with 25 bases between. The CDR3 runs to 17 residues. For the CDR3, the DNA is TGTGCCAGCAGTTCCCCCACCCGACGTCGACAGAAGGGTGAAGCTTTCTTT. Residues: CASSSPTRRRQKGEAFF.